This TCR beta chain was captured in a study of T cell responses to AZD1222 COVID-19 vaccine. The repertoire was sequenced with immunoSEQ multiplex PCR; TCRdb's copy has only in-frame clones and lacks some. The repertoire holds 50,000 to 70,000 clones, with more than 80% as singletons. There are 16 residues in the CDR3. The V end lost 0 bases, the J end lost 1 base, and 12 bases lay between the germline ends. Germline V gene sequence: CDR1 LGHNA, CDR2 YNFKEQ. This receptor was obtained from an adult in good health. The chain is built from TRBV4-2 and TRBJ1-1; D possibly corresponds to TRBD1 (5 bases). This sample comprised peripheral blood, obtained on day 0 of MenACWY control vaccination. In nucleotides, the CDR3 is TGTGCCAGCAGCCAAGACGCTACAGGCGCGAACACTGAAGCTTTCTTT. This sequence encodes CASSQDATGANTEAFF.